This T cell receptor beta chain was observed in a study of regulatory dendritic cells for organ transplantation. Across the study: Day 6 dendritic cell cultures were stimulated with LPS.

Remarks on this clone: Its antigen is as yet unknown.

Measured with immunoSEQ multiplex PCR; TCRdb has only the in-frame clones, and not every one. This sample yields about 20,000 clones, of which approximately 80% are seen a single time; 3.2% belongs to the top ten. The germline gives CDR1 SQVTM, CDR2 ANQGSEA. Trimming cost V 7 bases and J 1 base; bases outside gene matches: 13. This CDR3 has 18 residues. Whole-study results and caveats: Memory CD8+ T cells were the most oligoclonal; naive cells were highly diverse.

Sorted subsets were CFSE-labeled and cultured 4 to 6 days with allogeneic dendritic cells. This TCR was sampled from a human donor in good health. This chain joins TRBV29-1 and TRBJ2-6; 10 bases match TRBD2. The sequencing input was memory CD4+ T cells from blood cultured with regulatory dendritic cells. Subset here: CD45RO+ memory T cells. The CDR3 protein is CSAADGGSGRSGANVLTF. The CDR3 coding sequence is TGCAGCGCTGCCGACGGGGGTAGCGGGAGGTCTGGGGCCAACGTCCTGACTTTC.